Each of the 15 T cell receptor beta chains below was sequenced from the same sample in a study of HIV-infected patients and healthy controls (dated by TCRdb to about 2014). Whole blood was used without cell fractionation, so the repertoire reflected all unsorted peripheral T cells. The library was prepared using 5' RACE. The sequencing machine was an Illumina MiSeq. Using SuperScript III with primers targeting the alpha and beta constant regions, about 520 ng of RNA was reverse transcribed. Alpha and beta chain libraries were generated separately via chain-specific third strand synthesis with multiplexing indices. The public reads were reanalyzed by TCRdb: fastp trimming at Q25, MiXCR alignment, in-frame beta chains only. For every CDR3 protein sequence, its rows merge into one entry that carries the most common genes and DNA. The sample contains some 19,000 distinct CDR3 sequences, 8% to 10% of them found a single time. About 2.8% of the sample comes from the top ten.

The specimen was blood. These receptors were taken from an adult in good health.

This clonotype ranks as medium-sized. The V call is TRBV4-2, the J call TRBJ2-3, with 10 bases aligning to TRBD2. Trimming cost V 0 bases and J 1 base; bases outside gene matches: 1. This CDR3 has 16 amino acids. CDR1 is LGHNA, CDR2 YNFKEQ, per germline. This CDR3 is CASSQDLAGGTDTQYF. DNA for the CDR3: TGTGCCAGCAGCCAAGATCTAGCGGGAGGCACAGATACGCAGTATTTT.

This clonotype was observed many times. CDR3 region: CASSSLAANGPQHF. DNA for the CDR3: TGTGCCAGCAGTTCGCTCGCAGCGAACGGGCCCCAGCATTTT. The chain couples TRBV12-3 or TRBV12-4 to TRBJ1-5; D remains unclear. V was trimmed by 4 bases and J by 9 bases, leaving 16 bases between them. The CDR3 is 14 residues long.

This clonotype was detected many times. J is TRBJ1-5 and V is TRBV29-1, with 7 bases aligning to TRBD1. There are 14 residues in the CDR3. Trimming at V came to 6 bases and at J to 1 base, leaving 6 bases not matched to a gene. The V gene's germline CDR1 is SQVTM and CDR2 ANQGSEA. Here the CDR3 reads CSVMTTGSNQPQHF. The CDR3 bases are TGCAGCGTCATGACGACAGGGAGCAATCAGCCCCAGCATTTT.

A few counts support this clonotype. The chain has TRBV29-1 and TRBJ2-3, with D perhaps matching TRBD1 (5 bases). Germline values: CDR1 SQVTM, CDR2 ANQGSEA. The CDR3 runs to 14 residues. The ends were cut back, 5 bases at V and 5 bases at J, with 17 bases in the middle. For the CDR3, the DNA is TGCAGCGTTACCCCACCGGCAAGGGGAGATACGCAGTATTTT. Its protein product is CSVTPPARGDTQYF.

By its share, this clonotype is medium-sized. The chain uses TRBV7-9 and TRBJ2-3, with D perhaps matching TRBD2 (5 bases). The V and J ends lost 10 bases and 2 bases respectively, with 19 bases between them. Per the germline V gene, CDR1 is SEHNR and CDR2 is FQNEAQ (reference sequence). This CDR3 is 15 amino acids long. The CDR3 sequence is CATILLVSSTDTQYF. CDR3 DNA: TGTGCCACCATCCTACTAGTTTCTTCCACAGATACGCAGTATTTT.

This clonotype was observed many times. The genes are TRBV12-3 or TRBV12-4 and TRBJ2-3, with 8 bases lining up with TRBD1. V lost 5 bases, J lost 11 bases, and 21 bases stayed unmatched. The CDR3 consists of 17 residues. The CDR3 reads CASSPVGTTGGGVGQYF. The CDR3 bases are TGTGCCAGCAGTCCCGTGGGGACAACAGGGGGTGGGGTCGGGCAGTATTTT.

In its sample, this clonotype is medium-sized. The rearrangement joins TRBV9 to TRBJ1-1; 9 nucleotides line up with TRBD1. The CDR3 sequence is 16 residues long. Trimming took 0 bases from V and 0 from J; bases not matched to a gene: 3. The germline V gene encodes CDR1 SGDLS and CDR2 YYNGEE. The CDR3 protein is CASSVGQGVMNTEAFF. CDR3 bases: TGTGCCAGCAGCGTAGGACAGGGGGTCATGAACACTGAAGCTTTCTTT.

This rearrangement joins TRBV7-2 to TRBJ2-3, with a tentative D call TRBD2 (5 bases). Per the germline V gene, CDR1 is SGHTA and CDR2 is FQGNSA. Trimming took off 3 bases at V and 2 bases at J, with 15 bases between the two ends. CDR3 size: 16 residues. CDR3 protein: CASSLNGMVPTDTQYF. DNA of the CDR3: TGTGCCAGCAGCTTGAACGGGATGGTCCCCACAGATACGCAGTATTTT.

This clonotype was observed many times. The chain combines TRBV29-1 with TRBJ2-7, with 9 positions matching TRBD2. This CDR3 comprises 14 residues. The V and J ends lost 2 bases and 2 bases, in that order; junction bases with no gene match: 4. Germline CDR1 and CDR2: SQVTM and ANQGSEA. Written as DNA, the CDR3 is TGCAGCGTTGAAAAGCGGGAGGCCCCCTACGAGCAGTACTTC. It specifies CSVEKREAPYEQYF.

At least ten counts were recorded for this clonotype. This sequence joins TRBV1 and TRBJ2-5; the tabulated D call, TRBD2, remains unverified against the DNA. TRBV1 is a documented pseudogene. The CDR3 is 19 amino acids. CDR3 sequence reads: CTSSQDFPRVAGGPETQYF. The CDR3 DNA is TGCACCAGCAGCCAAGATTTCCCGAGGGTAGCGGGGGGGCCGGAGACCCAGTACTTC.

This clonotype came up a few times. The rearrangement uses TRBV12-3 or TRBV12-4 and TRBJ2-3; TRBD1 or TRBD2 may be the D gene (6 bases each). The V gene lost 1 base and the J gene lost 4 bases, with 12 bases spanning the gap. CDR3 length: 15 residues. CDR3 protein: CASSLGGAVSDTQYF. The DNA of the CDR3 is TGTGCCAGCAGTTTAGGGGGGGCGGTCTCAGATACGCAGTATTTT.

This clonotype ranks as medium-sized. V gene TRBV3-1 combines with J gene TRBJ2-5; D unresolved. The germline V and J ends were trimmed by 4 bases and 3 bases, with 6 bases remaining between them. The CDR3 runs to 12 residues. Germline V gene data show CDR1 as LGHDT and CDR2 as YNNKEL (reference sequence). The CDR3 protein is CASSPTEETQYF. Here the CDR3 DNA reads TGTGCCAGCAGCCCGACTGAAGAGACCCAGTACTTC.

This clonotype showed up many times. This CDR3 reads CASSLDSLSTDTQYF. CDR3 nucleotide sequence: TGCGCCAGCAGCTTAGACAGCCTAAGCACAGATACGCAGTATTTT. This chain joins TRBV5-1 and TRBJ2-3, with D possibly TRBD1 on 5 matching bases. The CDR3 sequence is 15 residues long. Germline lookup yields CDR1 SGHRS and CDR2 YFSETQ. Trimming removed 2 bases at V and 0 bases at J, with 10 bases between.

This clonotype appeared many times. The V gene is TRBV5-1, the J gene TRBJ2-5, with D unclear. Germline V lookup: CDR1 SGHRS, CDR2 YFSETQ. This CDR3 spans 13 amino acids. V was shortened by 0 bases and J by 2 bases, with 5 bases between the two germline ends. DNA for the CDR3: TGCGCCAGCAGCTTGGGATTTCAAGAGACCCAGTACTTC. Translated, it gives CASSLGFQETQYF. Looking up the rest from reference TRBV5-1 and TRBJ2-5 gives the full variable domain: KAGVTQTPRYLIKTRGQQVTLSCSPISGHRSVSWYQQTPGQGLQFLFEYFSETQRNKGNFPGRFSGRQFSNSRSEMNVSTLELGDSALYLCASSLGFQETQYFGPGTRLLVL.

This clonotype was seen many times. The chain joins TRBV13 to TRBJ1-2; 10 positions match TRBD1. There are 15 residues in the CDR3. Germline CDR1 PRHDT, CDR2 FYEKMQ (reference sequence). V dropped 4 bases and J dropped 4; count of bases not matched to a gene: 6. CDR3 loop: CASSSWTGGGYGYTF. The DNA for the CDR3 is TGTGCCAGCAGCTCCTGGACAGGGGGGGGCTATGGCTACACCTTC.